These 7 T cell receptor beta chains share one sample of origin, sequenced in a study of cytomegalovirus exposure and HLA in healthy donors. The PCR had 60 Vbeta and 13 Jbeta primers. Sequenced by immunoSEQ multiplex PCR; TCRdb stores in-frame clones only, minus some. The table shows 59,000 or so clones, with roughly 77% occurring only once. The sequenced material came from PBMCs. The receptors were gathered from a young man in good health and CMV-seropositive.

The J gene is TRBJ1-6, the V gene TRBV10-3; D may be TRBD1 (6 bases). The germline V gene has CDR1 ENHRY and CDR2 SYGVKD. There are 15 residues in the CDR3. V lost 6 bases, J lost 8 bases, and 17 bases lay in between. The CDR3 is CAIRAGAVSDSPLHF. In DNA, the CDR3 is TGTGCCATCAGGGCAGGGGCGGTTTCCGATTCACCCCTCCACTTT.

V is TRBV7-3 and J is TRBJ2-3; 7 nucleotides align to TRBD2. Trimming removed 5 bases from V and 4 bases from J; junction bases left unmatched: 15. This CDR3 is built from 17 residues. Germline V gene lookup returns CDR1 SGHTA and CDR2 FQGTGA. The CDR3 loop reads CASSPMRGRRNPDTQYF. CDR3 nucleotides: TGTGCCAGCAGCCCGATGCGGGGGAGGCGGAATCCAGATACGCAGTATTTT.

V usage is TRBV28 and J usage is TRBJ1-2; a possible D gene is TRBD1 (5 bases). The CDR3 runs to 14 residues. The V and J ends lost 8 bases and 3 bases respectively, with 16 bases between them. Per germline, CDR1 MDHEN and CDR2 SYDVKM. DNA for the CDR3: TGTGCCAGCGGATGGGGCAGGGAGGACTATGGCTACACCTTC. Amino acid sequence: CASGWGREDYGYTF.

The rearrangement joins TRBV4-2 to TRBJ2-5, with a tentative D call TRBD1 (6 bases). The CDR3 extends over 16 amino acids. Germline loops: CDR1 LGHNA, CDR2 YNFKEQ. Between the trimmed V and J ends, which lost 0 bases and 3 bases, there was a span of 14 bases. CDR3: CASSQDHRAGEETQYF. CDR3 bases: TGTGCCAGCAGCCAAGATCACAGGGCCGGGGAAGAGACCCAGTACTTC.

This clone was recorded once. The rearrangement uses TRBV19 and TRBJ1-2; D may be TRBD1 (6 bases). The CDR3 covers 14 residues. Looked up from germline, CDR1 is LNHDA and CDR2 is SQIVND (reference sequence). Deletions cut 7 bases from V and 1 base from J, with 13 bases between. CDR3 sequence (DNA): TGTGCCAGTAATTTGGGGGCCGTTAACTATGGCTACACCTTC. Protein sequence: CASNLGAVNYGYTF.

The rearrangement links TRBV5-6 to TRBJ2-1, with D perhaps TRBD1 (5 bases). CDR3 length equals 13 residues. Per the germline V gene, CDR1 is SGHDT and CDR2 is YYEEEE. Trimming stripped 2 bases from V and 4 bases from J, with 7 bases between. CDR3: CASSFDRYNEQFF. Written as DNA, the CDR3 is TGTGCCAGCAGCTTTGACAGATACAATGAGCAGTTCTTC.

V is TRBV2 and J is TRBJ1-2, with TRBD1 matching 8 bases. Germline lookup yields CDR1 SNHLY and CDR2 FYNNEI. The length of the CDR3 is 17 residues. The junction had 10 bases not matched to a gene; V was cut back by 2 bases and J by 2 bases. CDR3 amino acids: CASSELGQGYSNYGYTF. The CDR3 bases are TGTGCCAGCAGTGAACTCGGACAGGGTTATAGCAACTATGGCTACACCTTC.